This TCR beta chain was sequenced for a study of blood T cell repertoires in COVID-19. Looking at the study overall: Nucleic acid was either cDNA or gDNA, and it came from T cells, B-cell-depleted T cells, or PBMCs.

A single count supports this clone. Authors' processing steps: Reference gene primer amplification gave estimated nucleated cell counts. Profiling relied on immunoSEQ multiplex PCR, and the TCRdb table lists in-frame clones only, not all of them. V and J calls and clone size come straight from that table; D and trimming were deduced from the DNA. The profile shows 150,000 to 200,000 clones, over 75% of them singletons. Germline CDR1 reads GTSNPN; CDR2 reads SVGIG (reference sequence). The V and J ends lost 4 bases and 6 bases respectively, with 12 bases between them. The CDR3 has 12 residues. Sequenced: PBMCs or T cells enriched from blood (not recorded which). The V call is TRBV30, the J call TRBJ1-2, with D perhaps TRBD1 (5 bases). The origin of this receptor is a man aged 50 or older who had recovered from COVID-19. The chain's CDR3 is CAWTPGGNGYTF. CDR3 nucleotides: TGTGCCTGGACCCCGGGGGGAAATGGCTACACCTTC.